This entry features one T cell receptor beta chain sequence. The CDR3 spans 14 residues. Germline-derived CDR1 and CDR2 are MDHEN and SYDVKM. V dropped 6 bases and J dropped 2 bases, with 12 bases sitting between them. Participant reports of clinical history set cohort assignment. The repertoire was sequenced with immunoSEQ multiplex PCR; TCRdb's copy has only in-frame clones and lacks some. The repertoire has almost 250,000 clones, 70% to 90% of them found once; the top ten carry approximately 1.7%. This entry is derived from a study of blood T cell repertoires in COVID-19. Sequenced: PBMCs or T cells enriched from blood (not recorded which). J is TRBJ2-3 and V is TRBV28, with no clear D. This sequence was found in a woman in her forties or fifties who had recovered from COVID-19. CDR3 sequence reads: CASRVGANTDTQYF. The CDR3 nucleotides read TGTGCCAGCAGAGTCGGAGCGAACACAGATACGCAGTATTTT.